This T cell receptor beta chain originates from a study of OX40 agonist ivuxolimab in advanced cancers. Across the whole study: Participants, 82.7% male, averaged approximately 65 years of age, ranging from roughly 23 to 90. Earlier anti-PD-1, anti-PD-L1 or anti-CTLA-4 therapy was permitted; roughly 40% had received some.

This CDR3 has 15 residues. The germline V gene has CDR1 MNHEY and CDR2 SMNVEV (reference sequence). Germline trimming cut 3 bases from V and 10 bases from J; bases unmatched to any gene: 5. Clones were read by immunoSEQ multiplex PCR, and TCRdb kept only the in-frame ones, dropping some. The data show approximately 8,000 clones, roughly 71% seen once. The cohort excluded patients with autoimmune disease history or systemic immunosuppression. This TCR was sampled from an adult with an advanced solid tumor such as melanoma, head and neck, liver or kidney cancer. This sample comprised CD4+ or CD8+ T cells sorted from blood, obtained in a trial of the OX40 agonist ivuxolimab. The rearrangement links TRBV27 to TRBJ2-4, with 14 positions matching TRBD2. The CDR3 reads CASSLTSGGARIQYF. Written as DNA, the CDR3 is TGTGCCAGCAGTTTGACTAGCGGGGGGGCAAGGATTCAGTACTTC.